The rows below give T cell receptor beta chains drawn from one sample of a study of human thymus T cells. Clones were sequenced by immunoSEQ multiplex PCR, and TCRdb holds only the in-frame ones, with some missing. Of tens of thousands of clones in the sample, 85% to 95% were seen once. The sequenced material came from thymus tissue. These TCRs come from a girl under three years old with a congenital heart defect but otherwise immunologically healthy. The CDR3 runs from the conserved cysteine through the conserved F or W. The order of the fields is clone size, V gene, D gene, J gene, CDR3 protein, CDR3 DNA. A D gene is named only where the DNA matches it firmly. Clone size, where shown, is once, few, many, or a class for clones that have expanded.

>NA|TRBV7-3|NA|TRBJ2-3
CASSLIRKDTQYF
TGTGCCAGCAGCTTAATCCGCAAAGATACGCAGTATTTT
>few|TRBV21-1|NA|TRBJ2-5
CASSGWETQYF
TGTGCCAGCAGCGGATGGGAGACCCAGTACTTC
>NA|TRBV5-1|NA|TRBJ1-1
CASPRGTNTEAFF
TGCGCCAGCCCCCGGGGGACGAACACTGAAGCTTTCTTT
>NA|TRBV7-2|TRBD1|TRBJ2-1
CASSQWGTGVNEQFF
TGTGCCAGCAGCCAATGGGGGACAGGGGTCAATGAGCAGTTCTTC
>once|TRBV5-1|NA|TRBJ2-7
CASSLFPPTPRAPLNLSYEQYF
TGCGCCAGCAGCTTGTTTCCTCCCACTCCCCGGGCCCCTTTGAACCTCTCCTACGAGCAGTACTTC
>NA|TRBV28|NA|TRBJ2-3
CASTLGGAGDTDTQYF
TGTGCCAGCACTCTAGGTGGGGCAGGGGACACAGATACGCAGTATTTT
>NA|TRBV6-1|NA|TRBJ2-5
CASSEVGGAETQYF
TGTGCCAGCAGTGAAGTCGGGGGAGCGGAGACCCAGTACTTC
>NA|TRBV29-1|TRBD1|TRBJ1-1
CSVEEVGTGVPEAFF
TGCAGCGTTGAAGAAGTGGGGACAGGGGTACCTGAAGCTTTCTTT
>NA|TRBV9|TRBD1|TRBJ1-4
CASSVEGGSEKLFF
TGTGCCAGCAGCGTAGAAGGGGGCTCCGAAAAACTGTTTTTT
>NA|TRBV18|NA|TRBJ2-7
CASSPPSTDWPLRTYEQYF
TGTGCCAGCTCACCACCTTCGACAGATTGGCCCCTGAGGACCTACGAGCAGTACTTC
>NA|TRBV10-3|TRBD1|TRBJ2-7
CAIKGTGETYEQYF
TGTGCCATCAAGGGGACAGGGGAGACCTACGAGCAGTACTTC
>NA|TRBV9|NA|TRBJ2-2
CASSDPHNTGELFF
TGTGCCAGCAGCGATCCCCACAACACCGGGGAGCTGTTTTTT
>NA|TRBV5-5|NA|TRBJ1-4
CASSPKMEKLFF
TGTGCCAGCAGCCCCAAGATGGAAAAACTGTTTTTT
>NA|TRBV7-2|NA|TRBJ2-1
CASSLRMAGQNNEQFF
TGTGCCAGCAGCTTGAGGATGGCGGGCCAGAACAATGAGCAGTTCTTC
>NA|TRBV16|NA|TRBJ1-3
CASSQWALSGNTIYF
TGTGCCAGCAGCCAATGGGCCCTCTCTGGAAACACCATATATTTT
>NA|TRBV19|NA|TRBJ1-4
CASHRTTNEKLFF
TGTGCCAGCCACAGAACAACTAATGAAAAACTGTTTTTT
>NA|TRBV7-9|NA|TRBJ1-1
CASSRNSARDFF
TGTGCCAGCAGCAGAAACTCGGCCCGAGATTTCTTT
>NA|TRBV4-1|TRBD2|TRBJ2-5
CASSPGLAGGLYQETQYF
TGCGCCAGCAGCCCAGGACTAGCGGGAGGGCTGTACCAAGAGACCCAGTACTTC
>NA|TRBV30|NA|TRBJ2-3
CAWSGGRDTQYF
TGTGCCTGGAGTGGGGGAAGGGATACGCAGTATTTT
>NA|TRBV6-5|NA|TRBJ2-2
CASVSPPELFF
TGTGCCAGCGTCAGCCCCCCGGAGCTGTTTTTT
>NA|TRBV9|TRBD2|TRBJ2-3
CASSARLAGWGTDTQYF
TGTGCCAGCAGCGCTCGACTAGCGGGGTGGGGCACAGATACGCAGTATTTT
>once|TRBV18|NA|TRBJ2-7
CASSPQGVRGASSYEQYF
TGTGCCAGCTCCCCTCAGGGTGTCCGGGGTGCTAGCTCCTACGAGCAGTACTTC
>NA|TRBV6-4|NA|TRBJ2-5
CASSVRGEETQYF
TGTGCCAGCAGTGTTCGGGGTGAGGAGACCCAGTACTTC
>NA|TRBV2|NA|TRBJ1-2
CASSEEIYGYTF
TGTGCCAGCAGTGAAGAGATCTATGGCTACACCTTC
>NA|TRBV5-1|TRBD1|TRBJ1-1
CASSLADRGRRRAFF
TGCGCCAGCAGCTTGGCCGACAGGGGGCGGAGGAGAGCTTTCTTT
>NA|TRBV29-1|NA|TRBJ2-1
CSVDVGKRSSYNEQFF
TGCAGCGTTGACGTGGGGAAACGGAGCTCCTACAATGAGCAGTTCTTC
>NA|TRBV15|NA|TRBJ1-1
CATSRAKTEAFF
TGTGCCACCAGCAGAGCAAAGACTGAAGCTTTCTTT